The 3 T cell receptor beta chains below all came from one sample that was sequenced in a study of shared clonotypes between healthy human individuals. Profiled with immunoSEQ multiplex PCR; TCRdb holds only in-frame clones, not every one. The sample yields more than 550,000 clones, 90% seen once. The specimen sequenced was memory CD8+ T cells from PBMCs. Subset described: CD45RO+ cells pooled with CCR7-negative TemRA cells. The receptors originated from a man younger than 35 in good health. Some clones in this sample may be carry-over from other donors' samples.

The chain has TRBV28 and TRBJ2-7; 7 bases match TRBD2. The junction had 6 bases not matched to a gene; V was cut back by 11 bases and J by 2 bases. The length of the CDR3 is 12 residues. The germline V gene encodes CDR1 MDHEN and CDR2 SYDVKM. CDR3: CACETSPYEQYF. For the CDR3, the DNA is TGTGCCTGCGAGACTAGCCCCTACGAGCAGTACTTC.

In nucleotides, the CDR3 is TGTGCCAGCAGCGTAGCGGGACTAGACGATGAGCAGTTCTTC. Translation gives CASSVAGLDDEQFF. The chain uses TRBV9 and TRBJ2-1; 8 bases match TRBD2. The CDR3 spans 14 residues. The V segment lost 0 bases and the J segment 8 bases; nucleotides outside the gene matches: 4. Germline CDR1 is SGDLS and CDR2 is YYNGEE.

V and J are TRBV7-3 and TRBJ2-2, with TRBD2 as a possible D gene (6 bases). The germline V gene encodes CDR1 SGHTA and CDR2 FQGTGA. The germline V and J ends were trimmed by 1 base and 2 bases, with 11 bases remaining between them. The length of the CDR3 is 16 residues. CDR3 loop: CASSLRGLVNTGELFF. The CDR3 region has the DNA TGTGCCAGCAGCTTAAGGGGACTGGTAAACACCGGGGAGCTGTTTTTT.